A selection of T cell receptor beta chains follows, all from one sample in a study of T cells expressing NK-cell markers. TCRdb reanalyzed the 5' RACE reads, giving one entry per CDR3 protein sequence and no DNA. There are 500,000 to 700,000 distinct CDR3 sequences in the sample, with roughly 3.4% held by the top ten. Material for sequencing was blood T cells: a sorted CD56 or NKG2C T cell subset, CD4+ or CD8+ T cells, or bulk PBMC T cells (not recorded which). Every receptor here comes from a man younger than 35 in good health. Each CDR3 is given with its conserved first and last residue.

cdr3_aa: CATSDPTNEQFF; v_call: TRBV24-1; j_call: TRBJ2-1
cdr3_aa: CASSPASGTWELFF; v_call: TRBV5-5; j_call: TRBJ2-2
cdr3_aa: CASSLAAEPLTEAFF; v_call: TRBV5-1; j_call: TRBJ1-1
cdr3_aa: CASSQVSGNNEQFF; v_call: TRBV3-1; j_call: TRBJ2-1
cdr3_aa: CASSLVGSAPYEQYF; v_call: TRBV5-1; j_call: TRBJ2-7
cdr3_aa: CAYLDWDTQYF; v_call: TRBV30; j_call: TRBJ2-3
cdr3_aa: CSARDHTRDNQETQYF; v_call: TRBV20-1; j_call: TRBJ2-5
cdr3_aa: CASSGTDVTEAFF; v_call: TRBV7-9; j_call: TRBJ1-1
cdr3_aa: CAISGGTENEQFF; v_call: TRBV10-3; j_call: TRBJ2-1
cdr3_aa: CASSLVGNFAGANVLTF; v_call: TRBV5-5; j_call: TRBJ2-6
cdr3_aa: CATSETGSAKNIQYF; v_call: TRBV24-1; j_call: TRBJ2-4
cdr3_aa: CASRWGRTEAFF; v_call: TRBV6-1; j_call: TRBJ1-1
cdr3_aa: CASSQDMTSGRPDTQYF; v_call: TRBV4-3; j_call: TRBJ2-3